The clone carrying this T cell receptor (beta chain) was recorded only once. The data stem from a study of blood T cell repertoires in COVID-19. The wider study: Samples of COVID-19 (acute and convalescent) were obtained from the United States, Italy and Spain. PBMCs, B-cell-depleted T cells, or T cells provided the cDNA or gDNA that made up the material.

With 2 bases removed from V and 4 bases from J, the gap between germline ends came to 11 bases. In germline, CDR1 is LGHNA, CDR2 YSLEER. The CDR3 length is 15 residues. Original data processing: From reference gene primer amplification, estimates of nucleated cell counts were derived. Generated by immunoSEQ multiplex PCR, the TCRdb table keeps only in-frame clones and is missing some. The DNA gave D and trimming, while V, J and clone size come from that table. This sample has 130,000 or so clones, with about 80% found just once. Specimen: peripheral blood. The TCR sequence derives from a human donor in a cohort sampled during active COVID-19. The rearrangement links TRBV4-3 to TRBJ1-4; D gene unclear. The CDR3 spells CASSQYGPNNEKLFF. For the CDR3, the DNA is TGCGCCAGCAGCCAATACGGTCCCAATAATGAAAAACTGTTTTTT.